This paragraph covers one T cell receptor (beta chain) sequence. Its antigen is not identified. This CDR3 spans 18 amino acids. CDR1 is MGHRA and CDR2 is YSYEKL in the germline V gene. The ends were cut back, 0 bases at V and 4 bases at J, with 21 bases in the middle. TCRdb's copy holds only in-frame clones and misses some; the assay was immunoSEQ multiplex PCR. This table holds over 14,000 clones, 65% to 80% found once. This record comes from a study of neoadjuvant anti-PD-1 for oral cavity cancer. Study context: Non-progressing patients received a fourth nivolumab dose near day 43, then surgery on days 50-56. The study's findings and limits: Non-responders to neoadjuvant nivolumab had significantly more clonal PBMC T cells than responders.

This sequence joins TRBV4-1 and TRBJ1-1, with D possibly being TRBD1 (5 bases). This TCR derives from a person between 40 and 80 years old with oral cavity squamous cell carcinoma. The specimen comprised PBMCs, sampled before nivolumab (anti-PD-1) treatment. CDR3 sequence (DNA): TGCGCCAGCAGCCAAGATAATTGGGACCGCGCTAGGGGCACTGAAGCTTTCTTT. The encoded protein is CASSQDNWDRARGTEAFF.